This entry is about one T cell receptor (beta chain). This specimen comes from a study of blood T cell repertoires in COVID-19. About the study: Material from acute and convalescent COVID-19 was sourced from the United States, Italy and Spain.

J gave up 2 bases and V 7 bases, and 4 bases lay outside the gene matches. Germline values: CDR1 LGHDT, CDR2 YNNKEL (reference sequence). CDR3 length: 14 residues. Per the original methods: Reference gene primer amplification gave nucleated cell count estimates. Measured with immunoSEQ multiplex PCR; TCRdb has only the in-frame clones, and not every one. V and J calls plus clone size are reproduced from that table; the DNA served to infer D and trimming. The sample gives 150,000 to 200,000 clones, around 67% of which show up once; less than 3% is in the top ten. The sequenced sample was peripheral blood. The TCR sequence derives from an elderly woman with acute or convalescent COVID-19. The gene calls are TRBV3-1 (or the pseudogene TRBV3-2) and TRBJ2-2, with TRBD1 identical over 7 bases. CDR3 nucleotides: TGTGCCAGCAAAGACAGGGTTAACACCGGGGAGCTGTTTTTT. Residues: CASKDRVNTGELFF.